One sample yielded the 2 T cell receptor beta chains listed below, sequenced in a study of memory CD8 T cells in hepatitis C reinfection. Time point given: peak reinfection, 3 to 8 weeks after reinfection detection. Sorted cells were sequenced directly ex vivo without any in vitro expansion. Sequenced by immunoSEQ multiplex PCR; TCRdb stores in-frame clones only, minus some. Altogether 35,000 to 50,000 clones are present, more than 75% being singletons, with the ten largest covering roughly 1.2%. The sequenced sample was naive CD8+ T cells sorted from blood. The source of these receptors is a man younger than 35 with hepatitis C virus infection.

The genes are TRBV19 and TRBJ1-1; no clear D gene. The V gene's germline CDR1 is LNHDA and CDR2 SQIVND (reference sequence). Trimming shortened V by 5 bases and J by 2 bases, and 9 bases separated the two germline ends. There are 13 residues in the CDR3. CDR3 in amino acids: CASSLGLNTEAFF. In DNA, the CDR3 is TGTGCCAGTAGTCTCGGACTTAACACTGAAGCTTTCTTT.

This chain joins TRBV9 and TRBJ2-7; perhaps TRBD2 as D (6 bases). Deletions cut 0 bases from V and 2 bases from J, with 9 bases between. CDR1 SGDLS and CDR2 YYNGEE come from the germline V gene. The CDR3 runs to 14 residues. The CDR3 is CASSVGEVTYEQYF. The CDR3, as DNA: TGTGCCAGCAGCGTAGGGGAGGTGACCTACGAGCAGTACTTC. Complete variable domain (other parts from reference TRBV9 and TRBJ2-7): DSGVTQTPKHLITATGQRVTLRCSPRSGDLSVYWYQQSLDQGLQFLIQYYNGEERAKGNILERFSAQQFPDLHSELNLSSLELGDSALYFCASSVGEVTYEQYFGPGTRLTVT.